This section outlines one TCR beta chain sequence together with its context. No cognate antigen has been identified for it. No per-base quality is available; no much larger clone lies one base away. The record originates from a study of cytomegalovirus exposure and HLA in healthy donors (dated by TCRdb to about 2017). As for the study more broadly: According to an earlier analysis of several hundred of the donors, 200 million or so T cells yielded over 100 million unique TCR beta sequences and less than 300 Gb of sequence data. An early release that covered around 590 HLA-typed donors contained approximately 300 gigabases of sequencing data and roughly 84 million unique TCR sequences. Among the roughly 390 genotyped donors, 75% to 90% belonged to the genetic ancestry cluster associated with self-reported Caucasian donors. The study aimed to test whether signatures of past pathogen exposure could be identified by cataloging public T cell receptors. The T cell repertoires of under 750 subjects were profiled by immunosequencing and related to cytomegalovirus serostatus. Besides the first cohort of 666 subjects, a separate validation cohort made up of roughly 130 different subjects was used. High-throughput TCR immunosequencing, statistical association of individual TCRs with disease status, and machine learning were combined to predict cytomegalovirus infection status. A later analysis re-analyzed previously published TCR beta repertoires from about 600 donors and added high-resolution HLA genotyping to study TCR occurrence patterns. In the later analysis, no new phenotypic data were used to find candidate immune exposures; instead, reliance was placed on TCR beta sequences and their occurrence across donors. In an earlier analysis of roughly 600 of the donors, high-throughput TCR beta sequencing was used to judge whether each TCR beta V gene segment behaved as functional or pseudogenic. Donor age, sex, ethnicity and CMV serostatus were compiled together with the repertoire data. Genome-wide SNP genotypes for about 55% of the 666 donors were used in a later genetic analysis, which treated that subset as a discovery cohort. Every discovery cohort repertoire had been produced on one sequencing platform. Class I and class II HLA loci were covered by the typing at four-digit resolution. The number of donors typed differed by locus, with roughly 620-630 for A, B, C, DRB1 and DQB1, around 500 for DQA1, 606 for DPA1, and 400 to 490 for DPB1. Several DR-DQ haplotypes were handled as single units for association and clustering because linkage in the cohort was strong. Across roughly 420 genotyped donors of the cohort, an average of about 220,000 unique TCR beta nucleotide sequences per donor were sequenced, and approximately 19% of those sequences were non-productive.

Overall study results and their limits: A further reported finding was that TCR beta sequences accurately predicted the HLA-A and HLA-B alleles for most subjects in the first cohort. Correlated functional status among segregating V segments might be attributable to linkage disequilibrium, but an unknown experimental factor could not be ruled out. According to a later analysis, TCR association rates differed among HLA loci, with DRB1 alleles showing the most associated TCRs and HLA-C alleles showing the fewest. Cytomegalovirus status was reported to be diagnosed by the classifier with high specificity and sensitivity in both the original and validation cohorts. In this cohort, only TCR beta chains were sequenced, and detectable features were limited by the absence of alpha or paired-chain data. An earlier analysis of roughly 570 of the donors showed that most TCR beta V segments appeared in productive rearrangements either about 90% or about 30% of the time, which broadly matched IMGT annotations. Because HLA typing was unavailable for some donors at each locus, only the typed subset was used in association tests. In a later analysis, around 15,000 TCR beta sequences were associated with specific HLA alleles at a false discovery rate of 0.05. Immune exposure information for the cohort was limited to CMV serostatus. Because the 87-base-pair reads could not distinguish some IMGT-functional V segments, including TRBV6-2 and TRBV6-3, those segments were excluded. Most TCR sequences were observed very rarely across donors, whereas some public TCRs were present in many individuals. Because counts were too low, around 18 rarely observed V segments, including chromosome 9 orphons, were left out of the earlier analysis of a few hundred of the donors. A later analysis found that most CMV-associated TCR beta chains appeared HLA-restricted, with HLA associations seemingly driven largely by CMV exposure. A few of the identified cytomegalovirus-associated TCR beta chains were confirmed in vitro to be specific for cytomegalovirus antigens. In a later analysis, several top co-occurrence clusters were reported to appear linked to parvovirus B19, influenza, CMV and Epstein-Barr virus. The study gave a list of 150 to 200 TCR beta chains associated with cytomegalovirus. Assigning TCR associations to individual alleles was difficult when HLA alleles, especially DR and DQ, strongly co-occurred. In a later genetic analysis, a missense DCLRE1C variant was associated with V-gene and J-gene trimming of TCR beta chains, and the association was replicated in an independent cohort. A later genetic analysis reported fewer N-insertions in productive TCRs among donors in an Asian-associated ancestry cluster than the 666-donor mean. A cluster of highly shared sequence variants was judged likely to represent a technical artifact of the sequencing pipeline. Compared with equally common non-associated chains, HLA-associated TCR beta chains in a later analysis were more clonally expanded and had lower generation probabilities. Roughly uniform sequencing depth across donors was assumed in presence/absence analyses, although this assumption may not hold. It was suggested by the authors that the approach could potentially be generalized to other disease states and immunological phenotypes.

Libraries came from the immunoSEQ multiplex PCR assay. A mixture of 60 forward primers for TCR Vbeta segments and 13 reverse primers for TCR Jbeta segments was used in the multiplex PCR. The CDR3 region of rearranged TCR beta genes was amplified from genomic DNA with a multiplex PCR assay. Amplified TCR beta libraries were sequenced as 87-base-pair reads on the Illumina HiSeq System. The study's processing was this. In a later analysis, roughly 80 million unique TCR beta chains were counted across the roughly 610 repertoires, and around 10 million of these chains were shared by at least two donors. Raw reads were error-corrected and collapsed into unique sequences with a nearest-neighbor algorithm that merged closely related sequences to remove PCR and sequencing errors. CDR3 sequences were aligned to IMGT reference sequences to assign V, D and J gene segments. For a sequence to be retained, a match of at least six nucleotides was required to both a V gene segment and a J gene segment. Rearrangements were classified as productive when the CDR3 lacked stop codons and remained in frame with V and J, and all other rearrangements were classified as non-productive. CDR3 was defined according to IMGT convention as the region running from the second conserved V-encoded cysteine to the conserved J-encoded phenylalanine. Sequences without an unambiguous match to a single V gene segment were excluded from the earlier analysis of 587 of the donors. An earlier analysis of 587 of the donors classified V segments as functional when productive rearrangements were above 56.7% and as segregating when the standard deviation between donors was above 5%. A statistical classification framework was built for diagnosing cytomegalovirus status from the catalog of TCR beta chain sequences. In a later analysis, TCR nucleotide sequences were compared against IMGT/GENE-DB human TR gene sequences so that V and J genes could be assigned. The TCRdist pipeline was used in a later analysis to assign CDR3 sequences and most-parsimonious VDJ recombination scenarios. In a later analysis, each TCR beta chain was defined by its CDR3 amino acid sequence together with its V-gene family, and reads lacking a unique V-gene family were excluded. As a way to deal with suspected cross-contamination and a sequencing artifact, a later analysis dropped 450 to 600 nucleotide sequences that were highly shared and had low generation probability. In a later analysis, a clonal expansion index for each public chain was calculated from normalized within-repertoire ranks of inferred template counts. A later analysis computed generation probabilities with a VDJ recombination model fitted to out-of-frame rearrangements, and checked the results against IGoR. In a later analysis, hypergeometric tests were used to score TCR-TCR, TCR-HLA and TCR-CMV co-occurrence, with a repertoire-size bias correction applied to TCR pairs. False discovery rates were estimated in a later analysis by permuting HLA or CMV assignments 20 times. In a later analysis, co-occurring TCRs were grouped using DBSCAN, with TCRdist sequence similarity added in when clustering inside HLA-allele-positive subsets. Co-occurrence clustering excluded repertoires with fewer than 30,000 or more than 120,000 public chains, plus five with anomalous nucleotide sharing. The table comes from immuneACCESS by way of TCRdb, which keeps in-frame sequences with V and J called. Part of the clones is missing from these tables; in studies checked, under half for an unresolved V gene and the rest for unknown reasons. D and trimming come from the DNA, and the V and J calls and clone size come from that table. In all, the sample holds fewer than 200,000 clones, and around 77% of those were seen once. The biggest ten clones account for around 2.5% of the sample.

The cohort comprised fewer than 750 healthy bone marrow donors. All cohort members were sampled while nominally healthy, although unrecorded immune exposures were likely present. The donor was CMV seronegative and belonged to the group of more than 300 seronegative cohort members. Each donor provided a peripheral blood sample, and peripheral blood mononuclear cells were used for TCR beta sequencing. Genomic DNA extraction from the blood cell samples was performed with the Qiagen DNeasy Blood Extraction Kit. The germline ends are 4 bases apart after V is trimmed by 4 bases and J by 1 base. From the germline V gene, CDR1 is LGHNA and CDR2 is YNFKEQ. Inclusive of the bounding cysteine and phenylalanine, the CDR3 is 13 residues long. Only the CDR3 region is kept as DNA, spanning 39 bases read in frame from base 1.

Sequencing used PBMCs. Here the chain combines TRBV4-2 and TRBJ2-2; there is no confident call for the D gene. The TCR was taken from a man between 60 and 75 years old in good health and CMV-seronegative. The CDR3 protein sequence reads: CASSLGNTGELFF. The bases are TGTGCCAGCAGCCTCGGGAACACCGGGGAGCTGTTTTTT.